A selection of T cell receptor beta chains follows, all from one sample in a study of siplizumab effects on memory and regulatory T cells. This table comes from immunoSEQ multiplex PCR, and its TCRdb copy is limited to in-frame clones, with some not included. Found here are under 140,000 clones, more than 90% of them singletons; the top ten hold 1.3%. Input material: CD4+ T cells sorted from blood. All receptors come from a human donor in good health. Each CDR3 is given with its conserved first and last residue. The D gene is left open where the match is weak. Size is stated for part of the rows, as once, few or many counts, or as a class when the clone is expanded.

v_gene,d_gene,j_gene,abundance,CDR3aa,CDR3nt
TRBV4-1,TRBD1,TRBJ1-2,.,CASSQGTGEGYGYTF,TGCGCCAGCAGCCAAGGGACAGGGGAGGGCTATGGCTACACCTTC
TRBV19,TRBD2,TRBJ2-1,.,CASSIGLAQRDEQFF,TGTGCCAGTAGTATTGGACTAGCCCAACGCGATGAGCAGTTCTTC
TRBV23-1,.,TRBJ2-3,.,CASSPTELVTDTQYF,TGCGCCAGCAGTCCGACAGAGTTGGTCACAGATACGCAGTATTTT
TRBV6-1,TRBD2,TRBJ2-1,once,CASSASSGAGYNEQFF,TGTGCCAGCAGTGCTTCTAGCGGGGCCGGCTACAATGAGCAGTTCTTC
TRBV7-2,TRBD1,TRBJ2-7,.,CASSRQGRYEQYF,TGTGCCAGCAGCAGACAGGGGAGGTACGAGCAGTACTTC
TRBV6-1,.,TRBJ1-1,once,CATTGFTEAFF,TGTGCCACGACAGGTTTCACTGAAGCTTTCTTT
TRBV27,.,TRBJ1-2,once,CASREWGNYGYTF,TGTGCCAGCAGGGAATGGGGGAACTATGGCTACACCTTC
TRBV6-1,.,TRBJ2-7,.,CASSENDYEQYF,TGTGCCAGCAGTGAAAATGATTACGAGCAGTACTTC
TRBV6-1,.,TRBJ1-3,few,CASSEGTGNTIYF,TGTGCCAGCTCGGAGGGGACTGGAAACACCATATATTTT
TRBV7-2,.,TRBJ2-5,once,CASSLNPPGQETQYF,TGTGCCAGCAGCTTGAATCCCCCAGGGCAAGAGACCCAGTACTTC
TRBV19,.,TRBJ1-4,once,CASRTGVRRGNEKLFF,TGTGCCAGTAGAACCGGGGTCAGAAGGGGTAATGAAAAACTGTTTTTT
TRBV9,.,TRBJ2-1,.,CASSVAQLTKSEQFF,TGTGCCAGCAGCGTAGCTCAGCTAACCAAGAGTGAGCAGTTCTTC
TRBV5-1,.,TRBJ2-3,.,CASSRGVATDTQYF,TGCGCCAGCTCCAGGGGGGTGGCCACAGATACGCAGTATTTT
TRBV18,.,TRBJ2-7,.,CASSPLPDKTHEQYF,TGTGCCAGCTCACCCCTTCCGGACAAGACCCACGAGCAGTACTTC
TRBV7-2,.,TRBJ2-5,.,CASSFGAGYQETQYF,TGTGCCAGCAGCTTCGGAGCAGGATACCAAGAGACCCAGTACTTC
TRBV15,.,TRBJ1-2,.,CATSRETVNYGYTF,TGTGCCACCAGCAGAGAGACAGTTAACTATGGCTACACCTTC